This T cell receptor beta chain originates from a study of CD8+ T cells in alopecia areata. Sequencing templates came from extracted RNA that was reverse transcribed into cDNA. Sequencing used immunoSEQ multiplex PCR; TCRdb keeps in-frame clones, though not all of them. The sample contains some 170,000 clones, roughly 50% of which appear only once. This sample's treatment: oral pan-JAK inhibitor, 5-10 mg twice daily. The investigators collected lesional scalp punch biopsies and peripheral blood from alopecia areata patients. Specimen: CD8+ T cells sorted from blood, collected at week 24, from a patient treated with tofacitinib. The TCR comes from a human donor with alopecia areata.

This chain's CDR3 is CASSFTGSYEQYF. CDR3 nucleotides: TGTGCCAGCAGCTTTACAGGGTCCTACGAGCAGTACTTC. The rearrangement uses TRBV5-6 and TRBJ2-7; a weak D match, TRBD1 (6 bases). From germline, CDR1 is SGHDT and CDR2 YYEEEE. The CDR3 runs to 13 residues. V dropped 2 bases and J dropped 1 base, with 7 bases sitting between them. Complete variable domain (other parts from reference TRBV5-6 and TRBJ2-7): DAGVTQSPTHLIKTRGQQVTLRCSPKSGHDTVSWYQQALGQGPQFIFQYYEEEERQRGNFPDRFSGHQFPNYSSELNVNALLLGDSALYLCASSFTGSYEQYFGPGTRLTVT.